This TCR beta chain derives from a study of blood T cell repertoires in COVID-19. On the study more broadly: Some COVID-19 samples were acute and others convalescent; all came from the United States, Italy and Spain. T cells, B-cell-depleted T cells, or PBMCs supplied cDNA or gDNA.

Study processing details: Reference gene primer amplification gave estimated nucleated cell counts. Assay used: immunoSEQ multiplex PCR; TCRdb lists only in-frame clones, some missing. The DNA was the basis for D and trimming; V, J and clone size are from that table. The data contain about 120,000 clones, more than 75% of them singletons. The CDR3 is 17 amino acids. The J segment lost 2 bases and the V segment lost 0 bases, leaving 4 bases of the junction unmatched. In germline, CDR1 is LGHNA, CDR2 YSLEER. The sequence came from a woman aged 45 to 65 with acute or convalescent COVID-19. The rearrangement links TRBV4-3 to TRBJ2-7, with TRBD2 matching over 13 bases. Sequencing was done on a sample of peripheral blood. Here the CDR3 reads CASSQDPGLAGAYEQYF. In DNA, the CDR3 is TGCGCCAGCAGCCAAGATCCAGGACTAGCGGGAGCCTACGAGCAGTACTTC.